This TCR beta chain was obtained from a study of beta chain features in type 1 diabetes. Study-wide points: In every one of the four CD4+ subsets, TCRB CDR3s were moderately but significantly shorter in Type 1 diabetes patients. Among type 1 diabetes patients, VDJ junctions had fewer insertions and more deletions. PCR might show a preference for shorter templates, equally across patients and controls.

Every sorted population was more than 95% pure. This CDR3 has 12 residues. V lost 2 bases to trimming and J lost 9 bases, with 11 bases between them. Germline V gene data show CDR1 as SGHDT and CDR2 as YYEEEE. Points on this clone: Antigen unknown.

Expressed TCRB transcripts were sequenced because the entire RNA isolate underwent reverse transcription. The method was immunoSEQ multiplex PCR; TCRdb's version includes in-frame clones alone and lacks a portion of them. The table includes hundreds of thousands of clones, about 14% detected once. Sequenced input: naive CD4+ T cells from blood. This sequence originates from a young man with type 1 diabetes. V gene TRBV5-6 combines with J gene TRBJ1-1; D gene uncertain. For the CDR3, the DNA is TGTGCCAGCAGCTTCCGAAGGCTCAAAGCTTTCTTT. Encoded protein: CASSFRRLKAFF.